These T cell receptor beta chains were read from a single sample in a study of tumor-infiltrating lymphocytes in primary liver carcinoma. TCRdb processed the multiplex PCR reads anew with MiXCR; each CDR3 protein has one entry. The sample gives under 150,000 distinct CDR3 sequences, nearly 70% of which show up once; 8.1% is in the top ten. The specimen was tumor-adjacent normal liver tissue. Receptor source: a woman in her sixties with primary liver carcinoma and hepatitis B virus infection. Both conserved end residues are part of each CDR3. A D gene is named only where the DNA matches it firmly. Where a row states a size, it is once, few, many or the class of an expanded clone; other rows omit it.

size	V	D	J	DNA	CDR3
NA	TRBV28	NA	TRBJ1-5	TGTGCCAGCAGGTTTTCAGGGGTTAGCATTCAGCCCCAGCATTTT	CASRFSGVSIQPQHF
NA	TRBV5-1	TRBD2	TRBJ2-3	TGCGCCAGCAGTCACAGCGGGAGGTGCGGTACGCAGTATTTT	CASSHSGRCGTQYF
NA	TRBV4-2	TRBD2	TRBJ2-3	TGTGCCAGAGGCCAAGGAATAGCGGGACGGAATACGCAGTATTTT	CARGQGIAGRNTQYF
many	TRBV29-1	NA	TRBJ2-5	TGCAGCGGGGGCCCCCGGGAGACCCAGTACTTC	CSGGPRETQYF
NA	TRBV11-2	TRBD1	TRBJ2-1	TGTACCAGCAGCTTAGAGGGGTACAGGGGTTTCTACAATGAGCAGTTATTC	CTSSLEGYRGFYNEQLF
NA	TRBV29-1	NA	TRBJ2-3	TGCAGCGTTGTGGGAGCTTACAGGGACACTGATACGCTGTATTTT	CSVVGAYRDTDTLYF
NA	TRBV11-3	TRBD1	TRBJ2-2	TGTGCCAACAACCGTAATATGGGACAGGGGTTTATCGGGGAGCTGTTTTTT	CANNRNMGQGFIGELFF
many	TRBV28	TRBD2	TRBJ2-7	TGTGCCAGCAGTTCTCCGGGACTAACCTACGAGCAGTACTTC	CASSSPGLTYEQYF
NA	TRBV6-1	NA	TRBJ2-5	TGTGCCAGCAGCGAATACAGGATAGGGGTGCAGACCCAGTACTTC	CASSEYRIGVQTQYF
many	TRBV7-9	NA	TRBJ2-7	TGTGCCAGCAGCTCCCAGCCCGTCAGGGGCAACGAGCAGTACTTC	CASSSQPVRGNEQYF
NA	TRBV12-3/TRBV12-4	NA	TRBJ1-6	TGTGCCAGCAGTTTGTCCGGTTTACCCCACCACTTT	CASSLSGLPHHF
many	TRBV29-1	NA	TRBJ2-7	TGCAGCGTTGTGACGGTCTACGAGCAGTACTTC	CSVVTVYEQYF
NA	TRBV4-1	NA	TRBJ1-1	TGCGCCAGCAGCCAAGCCTGCTGGGGGGCCCCTCCGATGAACACTGAAGCTTTCTTT	CASSQACWGAPPMNTEAFF
NA	TRBV28	NA	TRBJ2-5	TGTGCCAGCAGCCCGGGGGGCGGGGCTCAGACCCAGTACTTC	CASSPGGGAQTQYF
few	TRBV15	TRBD1	TRBJ2-7	TGTGCCACCAGCTTTGGACAGGGACTCACTAGTGAGCAGTACTTC	CATSFGQGLTSEQYF
NA	TRBV11-2	NA	TRBJ2-2	TGTGCCGGCAGCTCTAGAGGGGGGATGGGAGGGGAGCTGTCTTTT	CAGSSRGGMGGELSF
NA	TRBV29-1	NA	TRBJ2-6	TGCAGCACTTCCGGAGACTCCGGGGCCAACGTCCTGACTTTC	CSTSGDSGANVLTF
NA	TRBV28	NA	TRBJ2-5	TGTGCCAGCAGTTCTCCAGGGAAGGAGACCCAGCACTTC	CASSSPGKETQHF
NA	TRBV4-1	NA	TRBJ1-5	TGCGCCAGCAGCCCATGGGGCCTTCGACGAAGCAATCAGCCCCGGCATTTT	CASSPWGLRRSNQPRHF
NA	TRBV18	TRBD1	TRBJ2-1	TGTGCCAGCACACCCGGTATCCAGGGGGCGGCTTCCTACAATGAGCAATTCTTC	CASTPGIQGAASYNEQFF
NA	TRBV11-2	NA	TRBJ2-7	TGTGCCAGCAGCTTCCAACAGGGCGAGCAGTACTTC	CASSFQQGEQYF
NA	TRBV6-1	NA	TRBJ2-3	TGTGCCAGCACCCGTGACGGGTCAGGAGATACGCAGTATTTT	CASTRDGSGDTQYF
NA	TRBV29-1	NA	TRBJ1-2	TGCAGCGTTGATAGGACCGGGGGTTCCTATGGCTACATCTTC	CSVDRTGGSYGYIF
many	TRBV2	NA	TRBJ2-1	TGTGCCAGCAGATACTCCGGGGGCCAGTACAATGAGCAGTTCTTC	CASRYSGGQYNEQFF
NA	TRBV7-9	NA	TRBJ2-1	TGTGCCAGCAGCATGTTCTGGACACAAGTCTTCTCCTACAATGAGCAGTTCTTC	CASSMFWTQVFSYNEQFF
NA	TRBV11-2	NA	TRBJ2-3	TGTGCCTGCAACTTAGTGAAGACTGGGCGCTCAGATACGCAGTATTTT	CACNLVKTGRSDTQYF
NA	TRBV29-1	NA	TRBJ2-1	TGCAGCGTTGCGGGGACCTACTCCTACGATGAGCAGTTCTTC	CSVAGTYSYDEQFF
few	TRBV11-2	NA	TRBJ2-3	TGTGGCAGCTGCCCAATCACAGATACGCAGTATTTT	CGSCPITDTQYF
NA	TRBV20-1	TRBD1	TRBJ2-1	TGCAGTGCTAGAGGGGGGACAGGTGGCTTGAATGAGCAGTTCTTC	CSARGGTGGLNEQFF
NA	TRBV2	NA	TRBJ1-1	TGTGCCAGCAGTGTGGGAGCCACTGAAGCTTTCTTT	CASSVGATEAFF
NA	TRBV4-2	NA	TRBJ2-2	TGTGCCAGCAGCCAAGTTGTAGTAGCCACCGGGGAGCTGCTTTTT	CASSQVVVATGELLF
NA	TRBV20-1	NA	TRBJ2-6	TGCAGTGCTAGAGATAGAAGTTCCGTACACAACGTCCTGATTTTC	CSARDRSSVHNVLIF
NA	TRBV6-1	TRBD1	TRBJ1-2	TGTGTCACCCGGGACAGAATATCCCTATCGTTTACCTTC	CVTRDRISLSFTF
NA	TRBV4-2	TRBD2	TRBJ2-3	TGTGCCAGCAACCCTCGAACTAGCGGGAGCACAGATACGCAGTATTTT	CASNPRTSGSTDTQYF
many	TRBV5-1	TRBD1	TRBJ1-4	TGCGCCAGCAGCCCGGACAGGCCTAATGAAAAACTGTTTTTT	CASSPDRPNEKLFF
NA	TRBV11-2	NA	TRBJ2-7	TGTACCAGCAGCTTAGTTCCAGGGTCCTTCGAGCGGTACTTC	CTSSLVPGSFERYF
NA	TRBV4-2	NA	TRBJ1-2	TGTGCCAGCAGCTTTCGGGAAAACTATGGATACGCCTTC	CASSFRENYGYAF
NA	TRBV13	TRBD1	TRBJ1-1	TGTGCCAGCAGCCCAGGGACAGCTTACACTGAAGCTTCCTTT	CASSPGTAYTEASF
NA	TRBV5-1	NA	TRBJ2-7	TGCGCCAACAGCCCGAATCTGGGGGACGAGCGGTACTTT	CANSPNLGDERYF
many	TRBV11-2	TRBD1	TRBJ2-7	TGTGCCAGCAGCTTAGAACAGGGGACCCCCTACGAGCAGTACTTC	CASSLEQGTPYEQYF
NA	TRBV6-5	TRBD2	TRBJ2-7	TGTGTAAGCATTTACGGGCTAGCGGGAGTCTACGAGCAGTACTTC	CVSIYGLAGVYEQYF
NA	TRBV5-4	NA	TRBJ1-5	TGTGCCAGCAGTTGCGGACAAGGCGGCCCCCAGCATTTT	CASSCGQGGPQHF
NA	TRBV28	NA	TRBJ1-5	TGTGCCAGCAGTCTCGGTGGAGATCAGCCCCAGCATTTT	CASSLGGDQPQHF
NA	TRBV11-3	NA	TRBJ2-1	TGTACCAGCAGTGTAGGCTTCAATGAGCAGTTCTTC	CTSSVGFNEQFF
NA	TRBV4-1	TRBD2	TRBJ2-3	TGCGCCAGCAACCAAGAAGGGCCTAGCGGAAGCATAGATACGCAGTATTTT	CASNQEGPSGSIDTQYF